This record concerns one TCR beta chain sequence. The antigen remains undetermined. Amplification targeted TCR beta CDR3 regions from RNA transcripts. The TCR CDR3 was amplified in a first-round RT-PCR using the HTBI primer set. TCRdb reprocessed the multiplex PCR reads via MiXCR and lists one record per CDR3 protein. This table has about 580,000 distinct CDR3 sequences, about 43% appearing once. These data belong to a study of T cells in Graves' hyperthyroidism and ophthalmopathy. Study-level results: Most thyroid clonotypes expanded above 0.001 appeared in blood too. Ophthalmopathy was distinguished from stable hyperthyroidism by 13 V-J signatures.

This CDR3 spans 18 amino acids. From germline, CDR1 is SGDLS and CDR2 YYNGEE. V trimming: 0 bases; J trimming: 2 bases; junction bases outside the gene matches: 10. The clonotype was recovered from a woman aged 18 to 35 with Graves' hyperthyroidism. Sequencing input: peripheral blood or thyroid tissue (not recorded which). The chain recombines TRBV9 with TRBJ2-2; 7 bases are a match to TRBD1. The CDR3 spells CASSVGWAGQVNTGELFF. CDR3 DNA sequence: TGTGCCAGCAGCGTAGGATGGGCCGGACAGGTTAACACCGGGGAGCTGTTTTTT.